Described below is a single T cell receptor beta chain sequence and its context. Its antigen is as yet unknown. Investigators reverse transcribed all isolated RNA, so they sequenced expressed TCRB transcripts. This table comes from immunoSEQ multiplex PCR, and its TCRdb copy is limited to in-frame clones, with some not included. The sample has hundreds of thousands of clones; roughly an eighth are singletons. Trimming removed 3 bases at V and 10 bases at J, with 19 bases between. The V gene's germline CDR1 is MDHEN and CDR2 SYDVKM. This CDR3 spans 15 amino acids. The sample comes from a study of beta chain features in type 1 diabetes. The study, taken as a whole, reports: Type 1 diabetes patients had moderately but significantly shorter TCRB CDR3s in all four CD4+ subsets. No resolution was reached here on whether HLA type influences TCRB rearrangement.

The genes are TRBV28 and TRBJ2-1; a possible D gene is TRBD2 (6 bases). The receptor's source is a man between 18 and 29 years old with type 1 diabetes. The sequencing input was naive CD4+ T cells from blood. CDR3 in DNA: TGTGCCAGCAGTTTGGGGGGATGGGCCCCTCAGGAGCAGTTCTTC. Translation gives CASSLGGWAPQEQFF.